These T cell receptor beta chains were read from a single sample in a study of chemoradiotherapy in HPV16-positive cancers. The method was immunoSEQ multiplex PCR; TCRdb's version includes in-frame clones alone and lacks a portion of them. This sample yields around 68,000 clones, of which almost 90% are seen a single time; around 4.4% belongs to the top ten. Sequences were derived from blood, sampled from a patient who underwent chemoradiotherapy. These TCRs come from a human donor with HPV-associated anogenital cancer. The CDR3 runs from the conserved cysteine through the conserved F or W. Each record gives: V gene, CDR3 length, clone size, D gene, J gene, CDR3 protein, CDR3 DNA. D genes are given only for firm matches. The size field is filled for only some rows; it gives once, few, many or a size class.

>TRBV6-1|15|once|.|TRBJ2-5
CASSVQGLQQETQYF
TGTGCCAGCAGTGTGCAGGGGTTACAACAAGAGACCCAGTACTTC
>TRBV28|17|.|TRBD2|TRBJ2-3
CASSPLLREVPGDTQYF
TGTGCCAGCAGTCCCCTGCTGCGGGAGGTACCCGGGGATACGCAGTATTTT
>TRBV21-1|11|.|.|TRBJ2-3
CAGYLTDTQYF
TGTGCCGGATATCTCACAGATACGCAGTATTTT
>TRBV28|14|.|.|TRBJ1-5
CASSLNLEGGPQHF
TGTGCCAGCAGTTTAAACTTAGAGGGAGGGCCCCAGCATTTT
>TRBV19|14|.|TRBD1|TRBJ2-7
CASSRPGQGNEQYF
TGTGCCAGTAGTCGCCCGGGACAGGGTAACGAGCAGTACTTC
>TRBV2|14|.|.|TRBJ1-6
CASSVRAENSPLHF
TGTGCCAGCAGTGTTCGGGCTGAAAATTCACCCCTCCACTTT
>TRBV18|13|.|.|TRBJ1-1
CASSPRSDTEAFF
TGTGCCAGCTCACCAAGGTCGGACACTGAAGCTTTCTTT
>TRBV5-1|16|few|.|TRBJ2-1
CASSLVRGSTYNEQFF
TGCGCCAGCAGCTTGGTGCGGGGCTCTACCTACAATGAGCAGTTCTTC
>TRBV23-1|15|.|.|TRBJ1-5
CASSLLGLRNQPQHF
TGCGCCAGCAGTCTTTTGGGACTGCGAAATCAGCCCCAGCATTTT
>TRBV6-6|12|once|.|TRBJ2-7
CASSYQVYEQYF
TGTGCCAGCAGTTATCAAGTCTACGAGCAGTACTTC
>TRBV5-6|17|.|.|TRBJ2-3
CASSFQEPGRTRYTQYF
TGTGCCAGCAGTTTTCAGGAACCGGGCAGAACAAGATATACGCAGTATTTT
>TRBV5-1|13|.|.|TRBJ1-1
CASSWTENTEAFF
TGCGCCAGCAGCTGGACAGAGAACACTGAAGCTTTCTTT
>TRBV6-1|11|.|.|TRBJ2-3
CASGSSDTQYF
TGTGCCAGCGGGAGTTCAGATACGCAGTATTTT
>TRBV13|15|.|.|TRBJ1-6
CASSLGAGVYSPLHF
TGTGCCAGCAGCTTAGGGGCAGGGGTTTATTCACCCCTCCACTTT
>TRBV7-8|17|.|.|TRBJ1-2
CASSPGVAPEANYGYTF
TGTGCCAGCAGCCCAGGGGTAGCACCGGAGGCTAACTATGGCTACACCTTC
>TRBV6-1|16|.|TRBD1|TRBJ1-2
CASSEAGTGFNYGYTF
TGTGCCAGCAGTGAAGCTGGGACAGGCTTTAACTATGGCTACACCTTC
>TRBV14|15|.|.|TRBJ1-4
CASSQYLGIEEKLFF
TGTGCCAGCAGCCAATATTTAGGGATCGAAGAAAAACTGTTTTTT
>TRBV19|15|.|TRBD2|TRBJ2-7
CASSTLAGASHEQYF
TGTGCCAGTAGTACACTAGCGGGAGCTAGCCACGAGCAGTACTTC
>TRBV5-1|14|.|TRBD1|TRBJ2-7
CASSSSGQGYEQYF
TGCGCCAGCAGCTCCTCGGGACAGGGTTACGAGCAGTACTTC
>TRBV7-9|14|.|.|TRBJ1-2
CASSLAQGLSGYTF
TGTGCCAGCAGCTTAGCTCAGGGTTTGTCTGGCTACACCTTC
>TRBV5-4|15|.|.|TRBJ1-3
CASSPGPGAGNTIYF
TGTGCCAGCAGCCCGGGGCCGGGGGCTGGAAACACCATATATTTT
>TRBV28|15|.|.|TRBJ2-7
CASSGAGSASYEQYF
TGTGCCAGCAGCGGCGCAGGGTCCGCCTCCTACGAGCAGTACTTC
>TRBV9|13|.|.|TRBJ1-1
CASSEHRNTEAFF
TGTGCCAGCAGCGAGCACAGGAACACTGAAGCTTTCTTT
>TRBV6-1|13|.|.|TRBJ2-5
CASSEVMQETQYF
TGTGCCAGCAGTGAAGTCATGCAAGAGACCCAGTACTTC
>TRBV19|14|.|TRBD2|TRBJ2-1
CASNRLAAHNEQFF
TGTGCCAGTAACCGACTAGCGGCCCACAATGAGCAGTTCTTC
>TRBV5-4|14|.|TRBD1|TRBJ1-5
CASSSWDSNQPQHF
TGTGCCAGCAGCTCTTGGGACAGTAATCAGCCCCAGCATTTT
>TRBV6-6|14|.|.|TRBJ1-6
CASSYSGGNSPLHF
TGTGCCAGCAGTTACTCGGGGGGAAATTCACCCCTCCACTTT
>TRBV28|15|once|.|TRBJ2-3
CASSPGPRLADTQYF
TGTGCCAGCAGTCCAGGGCCTAGACTTGCAGATACGCAGTATTTT
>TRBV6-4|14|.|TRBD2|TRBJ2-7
CATIMTSGSYEQYF
TGTGCCACCATAATGACTAGCGGATCCTACGAGCAGTACTTC
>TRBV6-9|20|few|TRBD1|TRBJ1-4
CASSSKLTTGAHFDCEKLFF
TGTGCCAGCAGTTCCAAGCTCACCACAGGGGCCCATTTCGATTGTGAAAAACTGTTTTTT
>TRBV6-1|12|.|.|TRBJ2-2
CASSVRSGELFF
TGTGCCAGCAGTGTAAGGTCTGGGGAGCTGTTTTTT
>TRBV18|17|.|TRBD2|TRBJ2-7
CASSPTNLLAGVHEQYF
TGTGCCAGCTCACCGACTAACTTACTAGCGGGAGTTCACGAGCAGTACTTC
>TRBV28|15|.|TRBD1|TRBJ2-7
CASSYRGTGAGEQYF
TGTGCCAGCAGCTACCGAGGGACAGGGGCCGGCGAGCAGTACTTC
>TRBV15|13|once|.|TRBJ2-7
CATSRFQGDEQYF
TGTGCCACCAGCAGATTCCAAGGCGACGAGCAGTACTTC
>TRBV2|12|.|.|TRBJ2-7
CASSEQAYEQYF
TGTGCCAGCAGTGAACAGGCCTACGAGCAGTACTTC
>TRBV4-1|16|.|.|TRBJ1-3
CASSQDTISSGNTIYF
TGCGCCAGCAGCCAAGATACTATCAGCTCTGGAAACACCATATATTTT
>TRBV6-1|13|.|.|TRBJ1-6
CASSEYSDSPLHF
TGTGCCAGCAGTGAATACAGCGATTCACCCCTCCACTTT
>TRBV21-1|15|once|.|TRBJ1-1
CASSKIQGGATEAFF
TGTGCCAGCAGCAAAATACAGGGGGGGGCCACTGAAGCTTTCTTT
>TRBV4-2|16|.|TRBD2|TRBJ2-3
CASSPIAGGDTDTQYF
TGTGCCAGCAGCCCTATAGCGGGGGGGGACACAGATACGCAGTATTTT
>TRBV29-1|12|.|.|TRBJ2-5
CSVGWQTETQYF
TGCAGCGTTGGTTGGCAGACAGAGACCCAGTACTTC
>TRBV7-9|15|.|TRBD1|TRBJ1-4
CASSREGTGDEKLFF
TGTGCCAGCAGCCGGGAAGGGACAGGGGATGAAAAACTGTTTTTT
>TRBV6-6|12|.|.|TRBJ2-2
CASSPVGGELFF
TGTGCCAGCAGCCCGGTCGGCGGGGAGCTGTTTTTT
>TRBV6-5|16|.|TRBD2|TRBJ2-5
CASSYYGGGPKETQYF
TGTGCCAGCAGTTACTATGGCGGGGGGCCGAAAGAGACCCAGTACTTC
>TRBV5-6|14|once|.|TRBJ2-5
CASSFQGNQETQYF
TGTGCCAGCAGCTTTCAGGGGAACCAAGAGACCCAGTACTTC
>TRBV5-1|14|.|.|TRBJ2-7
CASSPTLSSYEQYF
TGCGCCAGCAGCCCGACTCTTAGCTCCTACGAGCAGTACTTC
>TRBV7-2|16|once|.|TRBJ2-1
CASSPNTGSYLNEQFF
TGTGCCAGCAGCCCCAATACAGGGTCCTATCTCAATGAGCAGTTCTTC
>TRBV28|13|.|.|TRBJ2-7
CASSFLRGYEQYF
TGTGCCAGCAGTTTTTTAAGGGGTTACGAGCAGTACTTC
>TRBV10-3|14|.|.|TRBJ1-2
CAISSREASDGYTF
TGTGCCATCAGTAGCAGGGAGGCAAGCGATGGCTACACCTTC
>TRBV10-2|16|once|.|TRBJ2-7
CASRAPTMGGIYEQYF
TGCGCCAGCAGAGCCCCCACCATGGGCGGGATTTACGAGCAGTACTTC
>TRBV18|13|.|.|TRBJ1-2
CASSLDRFYGYTF
TGTGCCAGCTCCCTTGACAGGTTCTATGGCTACACCTTC
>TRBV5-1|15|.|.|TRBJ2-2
CASSPTEKNTGELFF
TGCGCCAGCAGCCCGACAGAAAAGAACACCGGGGAGCTGTTTTTT
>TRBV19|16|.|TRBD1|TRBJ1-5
CASSGYRTGEDQPQHF
TGTGCCAGTAGTGGCTACAGGACAGGGGAGGATCAGCCCCAGCATTTT
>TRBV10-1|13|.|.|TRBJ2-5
CASSSLGKETQYF
TGCGCCAGCAGTTCCCTAGGGAAAGAGACCCAGTACTTC
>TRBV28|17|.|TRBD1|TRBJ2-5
CASSSKAGTGGRKTQYF
TGTGCCAGCAGTAGTAAGGCCGGGACAGGGGGAAGGAAGACCCAGTACTTC